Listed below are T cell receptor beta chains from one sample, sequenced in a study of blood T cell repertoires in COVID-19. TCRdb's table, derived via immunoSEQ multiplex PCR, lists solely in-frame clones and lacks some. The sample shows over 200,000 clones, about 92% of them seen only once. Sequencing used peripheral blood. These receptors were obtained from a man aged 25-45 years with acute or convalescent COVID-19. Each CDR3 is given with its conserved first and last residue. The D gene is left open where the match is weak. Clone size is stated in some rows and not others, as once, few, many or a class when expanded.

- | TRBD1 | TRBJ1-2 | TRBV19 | TGTGCCAGTAACACAAATCAGGGGGCACCCTTGGGCTACACCTTC | CASNTNQGAPLGYTF
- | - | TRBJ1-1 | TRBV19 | TGTGCCAGTAGTCCCGGACAGTTTAGGGCTTTCTTT | CASSPGQFRAFF
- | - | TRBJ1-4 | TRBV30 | TGTGCCTGGAGCCCGGTTGGGCTTAATGAAAAACTGTTTTTT | CAWSPVGLNEKLFF
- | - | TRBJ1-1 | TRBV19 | TGTGCCAGTAGGCCAACGCGGGGGGAAGCTTTCTTT | CASRPTRGEAFF
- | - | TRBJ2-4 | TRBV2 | - | CASSEGSWGTGIF
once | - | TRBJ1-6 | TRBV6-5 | TGTGCCGGTGGCAGGGGAAATAATTCACCCCTCCACTTT | CAGGRGNNSPLHF
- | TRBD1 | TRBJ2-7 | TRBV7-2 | TGTGCCAGCAGGAAACCCGGGACAGGGATTTACGAGCAGTACTTC | CASRKPGTGIYEQYF
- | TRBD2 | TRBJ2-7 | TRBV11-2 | TGTGCCAGCAGCCCGCGACTAGCGGGAGGGATCTACGAGCAGTACTTC | CASSPRLAGGIYEQYF
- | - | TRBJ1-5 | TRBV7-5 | TGTGCCAGAAGCCTGACCAACCGGGGTAAGGGAAAAGGTGGCAATCAGCCCCAGCATTTT | CARSLTNRGKGKGGNQPQHF
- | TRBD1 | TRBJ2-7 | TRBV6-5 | TGTGCCAGCACGACTGGGACAGGGTCCTACGAGCAGTACTTC | CASTTGTGSYEQYF
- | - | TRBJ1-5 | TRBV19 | TGTGCCAGTAGTATCTCTAGGAGCAATCAGCCCCAGCATTTT | CASSISRSNQPQHF
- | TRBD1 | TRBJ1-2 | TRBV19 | TGTGCCAGTAGTAAAGGACAGGGGGTCTATGGCTACACCTTC | CASSKGQGVYGYTF
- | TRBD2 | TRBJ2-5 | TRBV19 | TGTGCCAGTAGTATCCTCGGACTAGCGGGCCAAGAGACCCAGTACTTC | CASSILGLAGQETQYF
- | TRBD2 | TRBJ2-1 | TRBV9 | TGTGCCAGCAGCCCCGGGCAGGGCCTAGCGGTTTACAATGAGCAGTTCTTC | CASSPGQGLAVYNEQFF
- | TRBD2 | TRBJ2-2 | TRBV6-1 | TGTGCCAGCAGTGAGGGACTAGCGGGGGGGCCGACCGGGGAGCTGTTTTTT | CASSEGLAGGPTGELFF
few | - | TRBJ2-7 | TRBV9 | TGTGCCAGCAGCGTAGGCGGGACAGTTACCTACGAGCAGTACTTC | CASSVGGTVTYEQYF
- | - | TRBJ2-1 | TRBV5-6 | TGTGCCAGCAGCTTGGTCTCCGTGTACAATGAGCAGTTCTTC | CASSLVSVYNEQFF
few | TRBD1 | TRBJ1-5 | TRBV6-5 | TGTGCCAGCAGAAGACAGGGGTATAGCAATCAGCCCCAGCATTTT | CASRRQGYSNQPQHF
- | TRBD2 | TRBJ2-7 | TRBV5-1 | TGCGCCAGCAGCCCGGGGGGAGGGACCTACGAGCAGTACTTC | CASSPGGGTYEQYF
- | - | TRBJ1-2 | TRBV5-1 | TGCGCCAGCAGCACAACAGGGTCGAACTATGGCTACACCTTC | CASSTTGSNYGYTF
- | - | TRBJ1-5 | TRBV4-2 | TGTGCCAGCAGCCCCGGCGGCAGTAGCAATCAGCCCCAGCATTTT | CASSPGGSSNQPQHF
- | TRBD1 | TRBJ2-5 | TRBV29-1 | TGCAGCGCTCCGCTAGGACAGGTTTTCGAGTCCCAGTACTTC | CSAPLGQVFESQYF
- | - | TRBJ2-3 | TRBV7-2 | TGTGCCAGCAGCTTTATTACTAGCACAGATACGCAGTATTTT | CASSFITSTDTQYF
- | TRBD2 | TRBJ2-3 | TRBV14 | TGTGCCAGCAGCCAAGGGACTAGATTGCGTACGCAGTATTTT | CASSQGTRLRTQYF
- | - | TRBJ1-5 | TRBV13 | TGTGCCAGCAGCTTTTCCCATAGCAATCAGCCCCAGCATTTT | CASSFSHSNQPQHF
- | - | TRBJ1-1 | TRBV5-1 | TGCGCCAGCAGGGAGGGGTCATTCGGCACTGAAGCTTTCTTT | CASREGSFGTEAFF
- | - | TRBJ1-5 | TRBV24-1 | TGTGCCACCGGAAACAGGGATAGCAATCAGCCCCAGCATTTT | CATGNRDSNQPQHF
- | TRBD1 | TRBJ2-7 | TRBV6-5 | TGTGCCAGCAGGGGGGACAGGGGGCGAATTGGGCAGTACTTC | CASRGDRGRIGQYF
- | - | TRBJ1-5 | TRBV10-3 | TGTGCCATCAGTGAGAGGGGTGACAATCAGCCCCAGCATTTT | CAISERGDNQPQHF
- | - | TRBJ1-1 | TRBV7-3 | TGTGCCAGCAGCTCCGGGCAGGGGAACACTGAAGCTTTCTTT | CASSSGQGNTEAFF
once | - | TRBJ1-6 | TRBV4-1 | TGCGCCAGCAGCCACAGGAGGGACCCGCCCCTCCACTTT | CASSHRRDPPLHF
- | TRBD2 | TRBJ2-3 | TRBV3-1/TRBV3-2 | TGTGCCAGCAGCCTTCTTGCGGGAGGGGGTACAGATACGCAGTATTTT | CASSLLAGGGTDTQYF
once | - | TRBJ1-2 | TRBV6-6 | TGTGCCACAAGCCGGGAAGACGGCTATGGCTACACCTTC | CATSREDGYGYTF
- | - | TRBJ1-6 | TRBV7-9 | TGTGCCAGCAGCTTAGGACAGATTAATTCACCCCTCCACTTT | CASSLGQINSPLHF
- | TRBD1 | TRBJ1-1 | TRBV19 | TGTGCCAGTGACGGGACAGGGCGGAGCTGGACTGAAGCTTTCTTT | CASDGTGRSWTEAFF
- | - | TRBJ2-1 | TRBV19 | TGTGCCAGTTCGCTGGCTCGAGAGCAGTTCTTC | CASSLAREQFF
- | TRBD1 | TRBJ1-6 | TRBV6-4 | TGTGCCAGCAGTCTGCAGACAGGGGACAATTCACCCCTCCACTTT | CASSLQTGDNSPLHF
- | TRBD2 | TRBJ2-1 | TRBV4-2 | TGTGCCAGCAGCCCAAGGACTAGCGGGAGTGGAAATGAGCAGTTCTTC | CASSPRTSGSGNEQFF
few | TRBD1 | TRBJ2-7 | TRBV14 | TGTGCCAGCAGCCAGGACTTAGGCGAGGGGGCGACCAACGAGCAGTACTTC | CASSQDLGEGATNEQYF
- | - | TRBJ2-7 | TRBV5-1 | TGCGCCAGCAGCTCGGAGGGACGGCCCTACGACGAGCAGTACTTC | CASSSEGRPYDEQYF
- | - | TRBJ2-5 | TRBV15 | TGTGCCACCAGCAGAGATCGCGGAGAGACCCAGTACTTC | CATSRDRGETQYF
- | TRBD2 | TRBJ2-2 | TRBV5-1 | TGCGCCAGCAGCCGTTCACTAGCGGGAGTAACCGGGGAGCTGTTTTTT | CASSRSLAGVTGELFF
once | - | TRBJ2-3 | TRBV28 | TGTGCCAGCAGTACCCCGGGACTTGATACGCAGTATTTT | CASSTPGLDTQYF
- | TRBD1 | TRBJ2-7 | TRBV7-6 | TGTGCCAGCAGCAATTCTCCGGGACAGGGGGCTCGCGAGCAGTACTTC | CASSNSPGQGAREQYF
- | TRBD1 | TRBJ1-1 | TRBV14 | TGTGCCAGCAGCCTACGGGACAGATACACTGAAGCTTTCTTT | CASSLRDRYTEAFF
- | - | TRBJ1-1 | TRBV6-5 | TGTGCCAGCGGGGTGGAGGGGAAGGGGACTGAAGCTTTCTTT | CASGVEGKGTEAFF
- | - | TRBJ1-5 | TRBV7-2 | TGTGCCAGCAGCGCTCCTGGGGCGGGCAATCAGCCCCAGCATTTT | CASSAPGAGNQPQHF
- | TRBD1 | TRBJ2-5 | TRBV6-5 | TGTGCCAGCAGTTACTCGACAGGGGCCTTCCAGTACTTC | CASSYSTGAFQYF
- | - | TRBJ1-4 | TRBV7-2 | TGTGCCAGCAGCTTAGGGGACCGGGAGGTTGAAAAACTGTTTTTT | CASSLGDREVEKLFF
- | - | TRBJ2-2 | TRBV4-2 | TGTGCCAGCAGCCAGGTACTGTCTACCGGGGAGCTGTTTTTT | CASSQVLSTGELFF
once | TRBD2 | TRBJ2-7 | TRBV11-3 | TGTGCCAGCAGCTTACCGGGAGGGTGTGAGCAGTACTTC | CASSLPGGCEQYF
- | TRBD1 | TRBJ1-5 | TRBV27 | TGTGCCAGCAGCCTCTGTGGGTGTATAAGGGACAGGTCATTTGTCAATCAGCCCCAGCATTTT | CASSLCGCIRDRSFVNQPQHF
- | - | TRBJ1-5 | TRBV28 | TGTGCCAGCCTCCAGCTAGGGGGACTAGCGAGAGTCAATCAGCCCCAGCATTTT | CASLQLGGLARVNQPQHF
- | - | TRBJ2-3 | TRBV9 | TGTGCCAGCAGCGTAGAGGGGTCGGCAGATACGCAGTATTTT | CASSVEGSADTQYF
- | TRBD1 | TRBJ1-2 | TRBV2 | TGTGCCAGCGACAATCAGGGGGCGCGGGGCTACACCTTC | CASDNQGARGYTF
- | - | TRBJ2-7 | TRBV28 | TGTGCCAGCAGTTTAGGCGGGGGCTTGAGCTACGAGCAGTACTTC | CASSLGGGLSYEQYF
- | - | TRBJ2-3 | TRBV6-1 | TGTGCCAGCAGTGAACGATCAAGGGAGGCGCAGTATTTT | CASSERSREAQYF